The 3 T cell receptor beta chains in this list originate from one sample, sequenced in a study of T cells in women clearing cervical HPV infection. Clones were read by immunoSEQ multiplex PCR, and TCRdb kept only the in-frame ones, dropping some. Its listing shows 20,000 to 25,000 clones. Sequences were obtained from blood buffy coat. These receptors were taken from a woman between 18 and 75 years old with a cervical HPV16 infection that either progressed to CIN3+ or cleared (not recorded which).

The covered CDR3 bases are TGTGCCAGCTCACCCTCCTTTGATTCACCC. It specifies CASSPSFDSP. The whole CDR3 sequence reads CASSPSFDSPLHF. The chain combines TRBV18 with TRBJ1-6; D ambiguous. The read terminates 3 residues ahead of where the CDR3 ends, so the germline J gene completes it. Trimming cost V 3 bases and J 8 bases, with 8 bases left between them. This CDR3 spans 13 amino acids. Germline V gene data show CDR1 as KGHSH and CDR2 as LQKENI.

CDR3 DNA (partial): TGTGCCAGTAGTATTGAGTTGCGCACTGAA. Translation gives CASSIELRTE. The complete CDR3 sequence is CASSIELRTEAFF. The J gene is TRBJ1-1, the V gene TRBV19, with unresolved D. The sequenced fragment ends 3 residues before the CDR3 boundary, so the rest is inferred from the germline J gene. Trimming shortened V by 3 bases and J by 4 bases, and 9 bases separated the two germline ends. CDR1 is LNHDA and CDR2 is SQIVND in the germline V gene (reference sequence). The CDR3 consists of 13 residues. The entire variable domain, with the rest obtained from reference TRBV19 and TRBJ1-1, is as follows: DGGITQSPKYLFRKEGQNVTLSCEQNLNHDAMYWYRQDPGQGLRLIYYSQIVNDFQKGDIAEGYSVSREKKESFPLTVTSAQKNPTAFYLCASSIELRTEAFFGQGTRLTVV.

With regard to this clone: The read comes to an end 3 residues before the CDR3 does, leaving the germline J gene to fill in the end. J is TRBJ2-5 and V is TRBV20-1, with 8 bases identical to TRBD2. J lost 2 bases, V lost 4 bases, and 12 bases had no gene match. The CDR3 consists of 16 residues. Per germline, CDR1 DFQATT and CDR2 SNEGSKA (reference sequence). CDR3 DNA, as far as it was read: TGCAGTGCTAACGGCCCTTCTAGCGGGCAACAAGAGACC. It codes for CSANGPSSGQQET. The whole CDR3 sequence reads CSANGPSSGQQETQYF.